The 24 T cell receptor beta chains presented below share a single source sample, sequenced in a study of T-cell reconstitution after alpha-beta-depleted transplantation in children. The authors prepared the TCRbeta library with unique molecular identifiers. Via MiXCR, TCRdb re-called the PCR reads, giving one row per CDR3 protein. The sample lists about 260,000 distinct CDR3 sequences, roughly 11% seen once, with 20% to 25% in the top ten. The sequenced sample was peripheral blood, obtained 180 days after TCRalphabeta/CD19-depleted stem cell transplant. Source of these receptors: a male patient aged 2-9 years who had a stem cell transplant for chronic granulomatous disease, so the T cells may come from the graft donor.

This clonotype was seen ten or more times. The chain uses TRBV25-1 and TRBJ2-1; D may be TRBD2 (6 bases). Germline-derived CDR1 and CDR2 are MGHDK and SYGVNS. The CDR3 sequence is 17 residues long. Trimming removed 3 bases from V and 4 bases from J, with 19 bases in between. Here the CDR3 DNA reads TGTGCCAGCAGTGAGTCGGTTCCCGGGGAGGCTTACAATGAGCAGTTCTTC. Its protein is CASSESVPGEAYNEQFF.

This clonotype occurred many times. This chain uses TRBV5-1 with TRBJ1-2, with a weak D call TRBD1 (5 bases). The V and J ends lost 0 bases and 4 bases respectively, with 10 bases between them. Germline V gives CDR1 SGHRS, CDR2 YFSETQ. The CDR3 consists of 14 residues. The CDR3 DNA is TGCGCCAGCAGCTTGGAGGGGACCATCTATGGCTACACCTTC. It yields the protein CASSLEGTIYGYTF.

This clonotype occurred many times. The rearrangement uses TRBV28 and TRBJ2-2; D is tentatively TRBD1 or TRBD2 (6 bases each). This CDR3 is 18 amino acids long. CDR1 is MDHEN, CDR2 SYDVKM, per germline. Trimming left V 6 bases short and J 5 bases short, with 25 bases between. DNA of the CDR3: TGTGCCAGCAGGGGGGGACAATCAAGGGACTTACGAACCGGGGAGCTGTTTTTT. This sequence encodes CASRGGQSRDLRTGELFF. Variable domain in full (rest from reference TRBV28 and TRBJ2-2): DVKVTQSSRYLVKRTGEKVFLECVQDMDHENMFWYRQDPGLGLRLIYFSYDVKMKEKGDIPEGYSVSREKKERFSLILESASTNQTSMYLCASRGGQSRDLRTGELFFGEGSRLTVL.

This clonotype was observed once. This may come from a read error, since a much larger clone is one base off. This chain uses TRBV28 with TRBJ2-7; the D gene is possibly TRBD2 (6 bases). The germline V and J ends were trimmed by 2 bases and 6 bases, with 14 bases remaining between them. CDR1 is MDHEN, CDR2 SYDVKM, per germline. The CDR3 is made up of 14 amino acids. The CDR3 loop reads CASSLPSEGGEQYF. The CDR3 coding sequence is TGTGCCAGCAGTTTACCCAGTGAGGGAGGCGAGCAGTACTTC.

This clonotype was detected ten times or more. The chain has TRBV18 and TRBJ2-6; 11 bases map to TRBD1. Germline trimming cut 3 bases from V and 4 bases from J; bases unmatched to any gene: 11. The CDR3 length is 19 residues. Germline V CDR1 and CDR2: KGHSH, LQKENI. CDR3 sequence (DNA): TGTGCCAGCTCACCCCAGAGAGGACAGGGGGCGCGAGGGGCCAACGTCCTGACTTTC. Translated, it gives CASSPQRGQGARGANVLTF.

CDR3 nucleotides: TGCAGCGTTGAAGATGAGAACCGGGATCAGCCCCAGCATTTT. Its translation is CSVEDENRDQPQHF. The chain couples TRBV29-1 to TRBJ1-5; D is unresolved. V was clipped by 0 bases and J by 5 bases, with 11 bases between them. The CDR3 is 14 amino acids. Per the germline V gene, CDR1 is SQVTM and CDR2 is ANQGSEA.

Ten or more counts support this clonotype. The gene calls are TRBV5-1 and TRBJ2-5; perhaps TRBD1 as D (5 bases). V lost 3 bases, J lost 5 bases, and 17 bases lay in between. The CDR3 contains 15 residues. Germline V gives CDR1 SGHRS, CDR2 YFSETQ. The CDR3 spells CASSSSTGRVETQYF. In DNA, the CDR3 is TGCGCCAGCAGCTCCTCGACCGGCAGGGTGGAGACCCAGTACTTC.

The table lists this clonotype with many counts. This chain connects TRBV20-1 to TRBJ1-1; 9 nucleotides match TRBD1. Germline trimming cut 6 bases from V and 4 bases from J; bases unmatched to any gene: 9. Germline-derived CDR1 and CDR2 are DFQATT and SNEGSKA (reference sequence). The CDR3 loop spans 14 amino acids. The CDR3 protein is CSARTGDRGTEAFF. CDR3 nucleotides: TGCAGTGCAAGGACAGGGGATCGAGGCACTGAAGCTTTCTTT.

This clonotype was observed at least ten times. V and J are TRBV7-2 and TRBJ2-1; D unclear. The CDR3 extends over 14 amino acids. The V end lost 3 bases, the J end lost 8 bases, and 14 bases lay between the germline ends. CDR1 SGHTA and CDR2 FQGNSA come from the germline V gene. The CDR3 loop reads CASSLSRVHDEQFF. CDR3 DNA: TGTGCCAGCAGCTTGTCTAGGGTTCACGATGAGCAGTTCTTC. The complete variable domain, with remaining parts taken from reference TRBV7-2 and TRBJ2-1, reads GAGVSQSPSNKVTEKGKDVELRCDPISGHTALYWYRQSLGQGLEFLIYFQGNSAPDKSGLPSDRFSAERTGGSVSTLTIQRTQQEDSAVYLCASSLSRVHDEQFFGPGTRLTVL.

This clonotype was seen only a few times. The chain has TRBV3-1 and TRBJ2-7; 12 bases line up with TRBD2. This CDR3 contains 16 residues. Looked up from germline, CDR1 is LGHDT and CDR2 is YNNKEL (reference sequence). The V segment lost 10 bases and the J segment 2 bases; nucleotides outside the gene matches: 12. CDR3 sequence: CATSPSGRDVTYEQYF. For the CDR3, the DNA is TGTGCCACCTCCCCTAGCGGGAGGGATGTAACCTACGAGCAGTACTTC.

This clonotype was counted at least ten times. The chain has TRBV24-1 and TRBJ2-1, with TRBD2 matching over 13 bases. Germline CDR1 KGHDR, CDR2 SFDVKD. V lost 3 bases, J lost 7 bases, and 2 bases stayed unmatched. This CDR3 has 15 amino acids. CDR3: CATSDPGLAGNEQFF. As DNA, the CDR3 is TGTGCCACCAGTGATCCGGGACTAGCGGGGAATGAGCAGTTCTTC.

At least ten counts were recorded for this clonotype. This sequence joins TRBV28 and TRBJ2-7; 10 bases line up with TRBD1. The CDR3 is made up of 16 amino acids. V gave up 4 bases and J gave up 4 bases; unmatched junction bases: 10. CDR1 MDHEN and CDR2 SYDVKM come from the germline V gene. The CDR3 DNA is TGTGCCAGCAGTTCTCCCTCGACAGGGGGCCGTTACGAGCAGTACTTC. This encodes CASSSPSTGGRYEQYF.

This clonotype occurred many times. This chain links TRBV29-1 with TRBJ2-1; 8 nucleotides align to TRBD2. The CDR3 has 13 amino acids. CDR1 SQVTM and CDR2 ANQGSEA come from the germline V gene. The J segment lost 7 bases and the V segment lost 5 bases, leaving 7 bases of the junction unmatched. CDR3 region: CSVTFGLANEQFF. CDR3 nucleotide sequence: TGCAGCGTTACATTTGGACTAGCAAATGAGCAGTTCTTC.

In its sample, this clonotype is medium-sized. The V call is TRBV18, the J call TRBJ1-2, with D perhaps TRBD1 (5 bases). The CDR3 is 16 amino acids. The V end was cut by 3 bases, the J end by 0 bases, with 14 bases between. Per germline, CDR1 KGHSH and CDR2 LQKENI. The CDR3 loop is CASSPYQGLSNYGYTF. The CDR3 bases are TGTGCCAGCTCACCCTACCAGGGCTTATCTAACTATGGCTACACCTTC. Drawing the rest from reference TRBV18 and TRBJ1-2, the complete variable domain is NAGVMQNPRHLVRRRGQEARLRCSPMKGHSHVYWYRQLPEEGLKFMVYLQKENIIDESGMPKERFSAEFPKEGPSILRIQQVVRGDSAAYFCASSPYQGLSNYGYTFGSGTRLTVV.

This clonotype was found many times. V and J are TRBV2 and TRBJ2-4; weak D call: TRBD2 (5 bases). The CDR3 runs 13 residues. Trimming left V 8 bases short and J 3 bases short, with 11 bases between. Germline CDR1 and CDR2: SNHLY and FYNNEI. DNA for the CDR3: TGTGCCAGCGCTACCGGAGGCAAAAACATTCAGTACTTC. Translating it yields CASATGGKNIQYF.

This chain links TRBV10-2 with TRBJ1-2; D is uncertain. The CDR3 is 13 residues long. Germline V gene sequence: CDR1 WSHSY, CDR2 SAAADI. V lost 3 bases and J 0 bases, leaving 5 bases between the germline ends. The CDR3 loop reads CASSDEANYGYTF. CDR3 nucleotide sequence: TGCGCCAGCAGTGATGAAGCTAACTATGGCTACACCTTC.

This clonotype showed up many times. The rearrangement uses TRBV11-2 and TRBJ2-4, with 8 bases aligning to TRBD1. After removal of 5 bases from V and 0 bases from J, the junction contained 6 bases not matched to a gene. Germline CDR1 is SGHAT and CDR2 is FQNNGV. This CDR3 has 16 amino acids. The CDR3 DNA is TGTGCCAGCAGCAAGGACAGGGCCTCAGCCAAAAACATTCAGTACTTC. Translation gives CASSKDRASAKNIQYF. Together with reference TRBV11-2 and TRBJ2-4, the CDR3 gives the full variable domain: EAGVAQSPRYKIIEKRQSVAFWCNPISGHATLYWYQQILGQGPKLLIQFQNNGVVDDSQLPKDRFSAERLKGVDSTLKIQPAKLEDSAVYLCASSKDRASAKNIQYFGAGTRLSVL.

This clonotype occurred a few times. The chain combines TRBV20-1 with TRBJ2-1, with 8 bases lining up with TRBD2. The V gene's germline CDR1 is DFQATT and CDR2 SNEGSKA (reference sequence). With 4 bases clipped from V and 0 bases from J, the junction kept 5 bases outside the gene matches. This CDR3 comprises 15 residues. The CDR3 sequence is CSAISGKSSYNEQFF. The DNA for the CDR3 is TGCAGTGCTATTAGCGGGAAGAGCTCCTACAATGAGCAGTTCTTC.

This clonotype was seen ten or more times. This rearrangement joins TRBV5-1 to TRBJ2-7, with 13 bases lining up with TRBD2. This CDR3 is built from 16 residues. CDR1 and CDR2 (germline): SGHRS, YFSETQ. J lost 2 bases, V lost 4 bases, and 6 bases had no gene match. The CDR3 here is CASSTGTSGKTYEQYF. CDR3 bases: TGCGCCAGCAGCACGGGGACTAGCGGGAAGACCTACGAGCAGTACTTC.

This clonotype was observed a handful of times. The chain recombines TRBV9 with TRBJ2-3; 8 bases fit TRBD2. The V gene's germline CDR1 is SGDLS and CDR2 YYNGEE. The length of the CDR3 is 13 residues. V lost 5 bases and J lost 6; bases outside the gene matches: 5. The CDR3 DNA sequence: TGTGCCAGCAGACAAAGCGGGAGTGATACGCAGTATTTT. This codes for CASRQSGSDTQYF.

A word on this clonotype: Given a much more abundant clone one base away, this may be a read error. This rearrangement joins TRBV20-1 to TRBJ2-1; 13 nucleotides align to TRBD2. Looked up from germline, CDR1 is DFQATT and CDR2 is SNEGSKA (reference sequence). This CDR3 has 17 residues. In nucleotides, the CDR3 is TGCTGTGCACCGGGACTAGCGGGGAGTGAAACTCACAATGAGCAGTTCTTC. Its protein is CCAPGLAGSETHNEQFF.

This clonotype was found many times. The genes are TRBV9 and TRBJ2-1; D perhaps matches TRBD1 (5 bases). Germline values: CDR1 SGDLS, CDR2 YYNGEE. Trimming took off 2 bases at V and 7 bases at J, with 22 bases between the two ends. The CDR3 contains 17 residues. CDR3 nucleotides: TGTGCCAGCAGCGTTGGGCAGGGTCCGAAACTACAGAATGAGCAGTTCTTC. It yields the protein CASSVGQGPKLQNEQFF.

The table lists this clonotype with many counts. This rearrangement joins TRBV9 to TRBJ2-3; 16 bases align to TRBD2. Germline CDR1 reads SGDLS; CDR2 reads YYNGEE. Trimming took 3 bases from V and 4 from J; bases not matched to a gene: 8. The CDR3 covers 18 residues. CDR3 region: CASSGPGTSGGASDTQYF. In DNA form, the CDR3 reads TGTGCCAGCAGCGGTCCCGGGACTAGCGGGGGGGCGTCAGATACGCAGTATTTT.

There are a few counts of this clonotype. The chain joins TRBV30 to TRBJ1-2, with D unresolved. Trimming shortened V by 1 base and J by 5 bases, and 11 bases separated the two germline ends. The CDR3 totals 13 residues. Germline CDR1 GTSNPN, CDR2 SVGIG (reference sequence). CDR3 nucleotides: TGTGCCTGGAGTGCTCGGGGAGCTTATGGCTACACCTTC. As protein: CAWSARGAYGYTF.